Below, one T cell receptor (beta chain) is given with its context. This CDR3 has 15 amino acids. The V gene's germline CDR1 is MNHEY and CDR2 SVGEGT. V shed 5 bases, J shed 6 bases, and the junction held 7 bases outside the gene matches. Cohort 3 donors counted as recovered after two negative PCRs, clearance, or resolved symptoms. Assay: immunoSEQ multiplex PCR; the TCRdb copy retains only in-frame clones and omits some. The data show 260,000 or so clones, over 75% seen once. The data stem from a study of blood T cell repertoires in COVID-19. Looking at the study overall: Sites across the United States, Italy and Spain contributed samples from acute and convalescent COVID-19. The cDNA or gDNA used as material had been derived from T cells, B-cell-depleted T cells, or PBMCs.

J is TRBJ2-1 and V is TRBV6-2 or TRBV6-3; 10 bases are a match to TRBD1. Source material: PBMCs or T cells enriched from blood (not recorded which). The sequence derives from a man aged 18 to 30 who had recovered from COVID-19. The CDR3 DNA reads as TGTGCCAGCAGTACGGGACAGGGGTCGGTCAATGAGCAGTTCTTC. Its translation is CASSTGQGSVNEQFF.